These T cell receptor beta chains were read from a single sample in a study of T cells in Graves' hyperthyroidism and ophthalmopathy. TCRdb fed the multiplex PCR reads into MiXCR, producing one record per CDR3 protein. The sample has about 200,000 distinct CDR3 sequences, around 20% seen once. Input material: blood. These receptors were obtained from a man aged 40-49 years with Graves' hyperthyroidism. The CDR3 runs from the conserved cysteine through the conserved F or W. A D gene is named only where the DNA matches it firmly. Size is omitted from some rows. Given values are once, few, many or a class for expanded clones.

TRBJ1-6 . . TRBV5-1 CASRQGERGSPLHF TGCGCCAGCCGGCAGGGCGAGAGGGGTTCACCCCTCCACTTT
TRBJ1-2 . many TRBV15 CATSRDLIDYGYTF TGTGCCACCAGCAGAGATCTTATAGACTATGGCTACACCTTC
TRBJ1-3 . few TRBV7-2 CASSTVSGVLGNTIYF TGTGCCAGCAGCACCGTTTCAGGGGTTCTTGGAAACACCATATATTTT
TRBJ1-5 . . TRBV12-3/TRBV12-4 CASSDREPQPQHF TGTGCCAGCAGTGACCGGGAGCCCCAGCCCCAGCATTTT
TRBJ2-7 . many TRBV11-3 CASSFPGRYEQYF TGTGCCAGCAGCTTTCCAGGGCGCTACGAGCAGTACTTC
TRBJ2-5 . . TRBV7-3 CASSHEGWPQYF TGTGCCAGCAGCCACGAGGGCTGGCCTCAGTACTTC
TRBJ2-3 . . TRBV2 CASSPAGAGSDTQYF TGTGCCAGCAGTCCCGCAGGGGCGGGGTCAGATACGCAGTATTTT
TRBJ2-7 . many TRBV7-2 CASSLYQMDEQYF TGTGCCAGCAGCTTATACCAAATGGACGAGCAGTACTTC
TRBJ2-5 . . TRBV13 CASSLGRQQETQYF TGTGCCAGCAGCTTAGGCCGGCAGCAAGAGACCCAGTACTTC
TRBJ1-3 . . TRBV4-3 CASSQDGFGNTIYF TGCGCCAGCAGCCAAGATGGCTTTGGAAACACCATATATTTT
TRBJ1-4 . few TRBV5-1 CASSLETANEKLFF TGTGCCAGCAGCTTGGAGACCGCAAATGAAAAACTGTTTTTT
TRBJ2-1 . many TRBV20-1 CSALTQNKIYNEQFF TGCAGTGCTCTTACACAAAATAAAATCTACAATGAGCAGTTCTTC
TRBJ2-3 TRBD1 . TRBV20-1 CSARPGGADTQYF TGCAGTGCTAGGCCAGGGGGCGCAGATACGCAGTATTTT
TRBJ1-1 TRBD1 . TRBV3-1 CASSQVPTGMTEAFF TGTGCCAGCAGCCAAGTACCGACAGGGATGACTGAAGCTTTCTTT
TRBJ2-5 . many TRBV7-8 CASSLYGKETQYF TGTGCCAGCAGCTTATACGGGAAAGAGACCCAGTACTTC
TRBJ1-4 . . TRBV4-2 CASSQVSASTNEKLFF TGTGCCAGCAGCCAAGTTTCAGCTTCGACTAATGAAAAACTGTTTTTT
TRBJ1-6 . . TRBV20-1 CTTTGANSPLHF TGCACCACAACCGGGGCCAATTCACCCCTCCACTTT
TRBJ2-7 TRBD1 many TRBV27 CASRKGQGYEQYF TGTGCCAGCAGAAAGGGACAGGGTTACGAGCAGTACTTC
TRBJ2-7 TRBD1 . TRBV20-1 CSARDLSAGTGGDEQYF TGCAGTGCTAGAGATCTATCGGCCGGGACAGGGGGCGACGAGCAGTACTTC
TRBJ1-2 . few TRBV18 CASSPYSRIDRFGGYTF TGTGCCAGCTCACCATACTCTCGCATAGACAGGTTCGGTGGCTACACCTTC
TRBJ2-3 TRBD2 . TRBV5-1 CASSQRRLAGRASTDTQYF TGCGCCAGCAGCCAGAGGAGGCTAGCGGGGAGGGCGAGCACAGATACGCAGTATTTT
TRBJ2-1 TRBD1 . TRBV28 CASRPGQGSYNEQFF TGTGCCAGCAGGCCGGGACAGGGGAGCTACAATGAGCAGTTCTTC
TRBJ2-1 TRBD2 few TRBV7-3 CASSRLAGNEQFF TGTGCCAGCAGCCGACTAGCGGGTAATGAGCAGTTCTTC
TRBJ2-3 TRBD1 many TRBV10-3 CAISEPGQGRTDTQYF TGTGCCATCAGTGAACCGGGACAGGGCAGGACAGATACGCAGTATTTT
TRBJ1-4 . many TRBV3-1 CASSLRGRNNEKLFF TGTGCCAGCAGCCTCCGGGGGCGGAATAATGAAAAACTGTTTTTT
TRBJ1-2 TRBD1 many TRBV6-1 CASSLQGHYGYTF TGTGCCAGCAGTTTACAGGGGCACTATGGCTACACCTTC
TRBJ2-1 TRBD2 few TRBV11-2 CASSFRGGPGLAGPTPLNEQFF TGTGCCAGCAGCTTTAGGGGCGGTCCGGGACTAGCGGGTCCTACTCCTCTCAATGAGCAGTTCTTC
TRBJ1-1 . many TRBV6-1 CASSVDRNTEAFF TGTGCCAGCAGCGTCGACAGGAACACTGAAGCTTTCTTT
TRBJ1-5 . . TRBV18 CASSPFSGQSNQPQHF TGTGCCAGCTCACCATTCTCAGGACAGAGCAATCAGCCCCAGCATTTT
TRBJ2-2 . few TRBV5-4 CASSFNPGELFF TGTGCCAGCAGCTTTAATCCCGGGGAGCTGTTTTTT
TRBJ2-3 TRBD2 . TRBV7-3 CASSLGAGGWADTQYF TGTGCCAGCAGCCTTGGTGCGGGGGGGTGGGCAGATACGCAGTATTTT
TRBJ1-6 . . TRBV5-1 CASSLRTVADSPLHF TGCGCCAGCAGCTTGAGGACAGTAGCGGATTCACCCCTCCACTTT
TRBJ2-2 TRBD2 many TRBV7-9 CASSNPSGANTGELFF TGTGCCAGCAGTAATCCCAGCGGGGCCAACACCGGGGAGCTGTTTTTT
TRBJ1-1 . many TRBV2 CASRKSGGTENTEAFF TGTGCCAGCAGAAAAAGTGGGGGGACCGAGAACACTGAAGCTTTCTTT
TRBJ1-4 . many TRBV12-3/TRBV12-4 CASSSTPGDEKLFF TGTGCCAGCAGCTCCACTCCTGGGGATGAAAAACTGTTTTTT
TRBJ2-7 . few TRBV2 CASSESRAIPSYEQYF TGTGCCAGCAGTGAAAGTAGGGCAATCCCCTCCTACGAGCAGTACTTC
TRBJ2-3 TRBD2 . TRBV11-2 CASSFAGGQDTQYF TGTGCCAGCAGTTTTGCGGGGGGGCAAGATACGCAGTATTTT
TRBJ2-7 TRBD1 many TRBV2 CASRGTGAEMEQYF TGTGCCAGCAGGGGGACAGGTGCCGAGATGGAGCAGTACTTC
TRBJ2-6 . . TRBV6-1 CASHLSPADIISGANVLTF TGTGCCAGCCACCTGAGTCCTGCAGATATCATCTCTGGGGCCAACGTCCTGACTTTC
TRBJ1-2 . few TRBV9 CASSTPSPKRGSFGYTF TGTGCCAGCAGCACCCCTAGCCCAAAGAGGGGGTCTTTCGGCTACACCTTC
TRBJ1-1 . many TRBV27 CASSRIQGGTEAFF TGTGCCAGCAGCAGAATACAGGGAGGTACTGAAGCTTTCTTT
TRBJ2-1 TRBD2 many TRBV5-1 CASSLDSGGDNEQFF TGCGCCAGCAGCTTGGATAGCGGGGGGGACAATGAGCAGTTCTTC
TRBJ2-1 . many TRBV2 CASSEVGGMYNEQFF TGTGCCAGCAGTGAAGTTGGGGGTATGTACAATGAGCAGTTCTTC
TRBJ2-3 . many TRBV7-2 CASSPSGQDTQYF TGTGCCAGCAGCCCTTCCGGGCAGGATACGCAGTATTTT
TRBJ2-7 . many TRBV11-2 CASSLSRAHEQYF TGTGCCAGCAGCTTAAGCAGGGCCCACGAGCAGTACTTC
TRBJ1-5 . . TRBV18 CASSLQGSDQPQHF TGTGCCAGCTCATTACAGGGTTCGGACCAGCCCCAGCATTTT
TRBJ1-1 . few TRBV5-6 CASSTGTHYTEAFF TGTGCCAGCAGCACCGGGACACATTACACTGAAGCTTTCTTT
TRBJ2-7 . . TRBV20-1 CSARDETDHSALYEQYF TGCAGTGCTAGAGATGAGACAGACCATTCCGCCCTCTACGAGCAGTACTTC
TRBJ2-4 . few TRBV6-1 CASSETPGQAKNIQYF TGTGCCAGCAGTGAAACGCCAGGGCAGGCCAAAAACATTCAGTACTTC
TRBJ2-2 . many TRBV20-1 CSASVARNTGELFF TGCAGTGCTAGTGTAGCGCGGAACACCGGGGAGCTGTTTTTT
TRBJ1-1 . many TRBV4-3 CASSQEGGTTEAFF TGCGCCAGCAGCCAAGAAGGTGGGACCACTGAAGCTTTCTTT
TRBJ1-2 . . TRBV11-2 CASSLDPQGTYGYTF TGTGCCAGCAGCTTAGATCCGCAGGGTACCTATGGCTACACCTTC
TRBJ2-1 TRBD2 . TRBV11-3 CASSPRASGGYEQLF TGTGCCAGCAGCCCCAGGGCGAGCGGGGGGTATGAGCAGCTCTTC
TRBJ1-1 . many TRBV18 CASSHGRTTEAFF TGTGCCAGCTCACACGGCAGAACTACTGAAGCTTTCTTT
TRBJ1-2 . few TRBV18 CASSPASRSTNYGYTF TGTGCCAGCTCACCCGCCAGCCGCTCTACTAACTATGGCTACACCTTC
TRBJ2-2 . once TRBV10-1 CASSPGGGGELFF TGCGCCAGCAGTCCAGGTGGAGGCGGGGAGCTGTTTTTT
TRBJ1-2 TRBD1 . TRBV12-3/TRBV12-4 CASSGTVGGYTF TGTGCCAGCAGCGGGACAGTAGGAGGCTACACCTTC
TRBJ1-2 . many TRBV6-1 CASTSKDRMRMGYTF TGTGCCAGCACCTCAAAAGACAGGATGAGAATGGGCTACACCTTC
TRBJ2-1 . few TRBV9 CASSVLGGYNEQFF TGTGCCAGCAGCGTTTTGGGGGGATACAATGAGCAGTTCTTC
TRBJ1-1 . many TRBV7-9 CASSRGGSMNTEAFF TGTGCCAGCAGTCGGGGGGGCAGCATGAACACTGAAGCTTTCTTT